The 10 T cell receptor beta chains below were found in one sample sequenced in a study of Ad26.COV2.S vaccination and SARS-CoV-2 variants. Specified treatment: approximately 18 received Ad26.COV2.S at low or high dose, single or two shots; 5 received placebo; per-sample allocation not given. It was on day 63 after the first vaccine or placebo injection that samples were taken. Assay used: immunoSEQ multiplex PCR; TCRdb lists only in-frame clones, some missing. Seen here are about 400,000 clones, about nine tenths observed once, and the top ten hold approximately 1.9%. The sample in question was peripheral blood, obtained in a trial of Ad26.COV2.S vaccine versus placebo. These receptors were obtained from a person aged 18-60 years who received the Ad26.COV2.S COVID-19 vaccine or a placebo.

The chain combines TRBV9 with TRBJ1-3, with a possible D match to TRBD1 (5 bases). The CDR3 length is 16 residues. Between the trimmed V and J ends, which lost 4 bases and 4 bases, there was a span of 18 bases. From germline, CDR1 is SGDLS and CDR2 YYNGEE. CDR3 protein: CASSPGTEGLGNTIYF. DNA of the CDR3: TGTGCCAGCAGCCCGGGGACGGAGGGATTAGGAAACACCATATATTTT. Based on the CDR3 plus reference TRBV9 and TRBJ1-3, the full variable domain is DSGVTQTPKHLITATGQRVTLRCSPRSGDLSVYWYQQSLDQGLQFLIQYYNGEERAKGNILERFSAQQFPDLHSELNLSSLELGDSALYFCASSPGTEGLGNTIYFGEGSWLTVV.

The chain employs TRBV11-3 and TRBJ2-2; maybe TRBD1 (5 bases). The CDR3 extends over 14 amino acids. Germline V gene lookup returns CDR1 SGHNT and CDR2 YENEEA. V was shortened by 4 bases and J by 7 bases, with 13 bases between the two germline ends. The CDR3 spells CASSSRAGGGELFF. The CDR3 nucleotides are TGTGCCAGCAGCTCCAGGGCCGGTGGCGGGGAGCTGTTTTTT.

This chain uses TRBV6-4 with TRBJ2-5; TRBD2 matches at 7 bases. The germline gives CDR1 MRHNA, CDR2 SNTAGT. The ends lost 0 bases at V and 4 bases at J; junction bases unmatched: 11. The CDR3 sequence is 17 residues long. The CDR3 region is CASSDSRPGGERETQYF. CDR3 bases: TGTGCCAGCAGTGACTCTCGTCCGGGAGGTGAGCGAGAGACCCAGTACTTC.

J is TRBJ2-1 and V is TRBV30; 12 bases fit TRBD2. This CDR3 spans 15 amino acids. The germline gives CDR1 GTSNPN, CDR2 SVGIG (reference sequence). The V gene end was trimmed by 2 bases and the J gene end by 5 bases; junction bases not matched to a gene: 4. For the CDR3, the DNA is TGTGCCTGGAGTTTACTAGCGGGAGGTCACAATGAGCAGTTCTTC. Protein product: CAWSLLAGGHNEQFF.

Here the CDR3 reads CASNEGAGNQPQHF. CDR3 DNA sequence: TGTGCCAGCAATGAGGGGGCGGGCAATCAGCCCCAGCATTTT. This rearrangement joins TRBV6-8 to TRBJ1-5; TRBD1 matches at 7 bases. The CDR3 has 14 residues. The germline V gene has CDR1 MNHGY and CDR2 SAAAGT. V was clipped by 7 bases and J by 2 bases; unmatched bases: 5.

The chain links TRBV3-1 (or the pseudogene TRBV3-2) to TRBJ1-4; no firm D call. V was shortened by 2 bases and J by 8 bases, with 12 bases between the two germline ends. This CDR3 has 14 amino acids. The germline gives CDR1 LGHDT, CDR2 YNNKEL (reference sequence). The CDR3 loop is CASSQSKVPEKLFF. CDR3 coding DNA: TGTGCCAGCAGCCAATCAAAGGTTCCCGAAAAACTGTTTTTT.

The DNA for the CDR3 is TGTGCAAGTCGCTTAGCCAGGACTAGCGGGAGTTCCGGTAGCTACAATGAGCAGTTCTTC. Protein sequence: CASRLARTSGSSGSYNEQFF. The V and J genes are TRBV12-2 and TRBJ2-1; the table's TRBD2 call for D was not verified on the DNA. TRBV12-2 is labeled a pseudogene. There are 20 residues in the CDR3.

The gene calls are TRBV6-1 and TRBJ2-4; TRBD1 agrees at 7 bases. V lost 3 bases, J lost 1 base, and 6 bases stayed unmatched. This CDR3 spans 16 amino acids. CDR1 and CDR2 from the germline V gene are MNHNS and SASEGT. CDR3: CASSEGRGQAKNIQYF. The CDR3 DNA sequence: TGTGCCAGCAGTGAGGGAAGGGGGCAGGCCAAAAACATTCAGTACTTC.

This chain links TRBV30 with TRBJ1-1; D call uncertain. Between the trimmed V and J ends, which lost 4 bases and 3 bases, there was a span of 18 bases. The germline V gene has CDR1 GTSNPN and CDR2 SVGIG (reference sequence). The length of the CDR3 is 15 residues. The CDR3 loop is CAWKESSRRYTEAFF. The CDR3, as DNA: TGTGCCTGGAAGGAGAGCAGCCGGCGCTACACTGAAGCTTTCTTT.

This clone was detected a few times. An end of the junction does not agree with germline; a read error may underlie this. V gene TRBV6-2 or TRBV6-3 combines with J gene TRBJ1-2, with TRBD1 as a possible D gene (6 bases). From germline, CDR1 is MNHEY and CDR2 SVGEGT. There are 13 residues in the CDR3. CDR3 nucleotides: TGTGCCAGCAGTTACTCGCCCGGTTCGAACAGGGCCTTC. It yields the protein CASSYSPGSNRAF.